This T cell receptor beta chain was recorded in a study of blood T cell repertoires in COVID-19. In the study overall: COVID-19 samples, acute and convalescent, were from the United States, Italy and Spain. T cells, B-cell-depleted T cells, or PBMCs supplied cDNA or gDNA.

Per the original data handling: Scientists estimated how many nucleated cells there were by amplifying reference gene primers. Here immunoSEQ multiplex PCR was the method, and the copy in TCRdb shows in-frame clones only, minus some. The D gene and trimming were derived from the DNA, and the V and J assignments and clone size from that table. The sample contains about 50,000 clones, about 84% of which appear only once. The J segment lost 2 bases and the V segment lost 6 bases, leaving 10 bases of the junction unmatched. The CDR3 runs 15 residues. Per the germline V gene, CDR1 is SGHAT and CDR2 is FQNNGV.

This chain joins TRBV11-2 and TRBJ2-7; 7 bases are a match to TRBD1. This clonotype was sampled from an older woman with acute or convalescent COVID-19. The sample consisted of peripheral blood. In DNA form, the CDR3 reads TGTGCCAGCAGGGCGCCGGGACAGAGTACCTACGAGCAGTACTTC. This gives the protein CASRAPGQSTYEQYF. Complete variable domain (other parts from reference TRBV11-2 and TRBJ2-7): EAGVAQSPRYKIIEKRQSVAFWCNPISGHATLYWYQQILGQGPKLLIQFQNNGVVDDSQLPKDRFSAERLKGVDSTLKIQPAKLEDSAVYLCASRAPGQSTYEQYFGPGTRLTVT.